These 3 T cell receptor beta chains were sequenced from one sample in a study of early stage breast cancer tumors. Profiling relied on immunoSEQ multiplex PCR, and the TCRdb table lists in-frame clones only, not all of them. The table includes 50,000 to 75,000 clones, about 83% detected once. Source material: blood. Receptors were obtained from a person aged 25 to 40 with breast cancer.

The V and J genes are TRBV6-4 and TRBJ2-4; possibly TRBD1 or TRBD2 for D (5 bases each). Trimming stripped 3 bases from V and 6 bases from J, with 12 bases between. Germline V CDR1 and CDR2: MRHNA, SNTAGT. This CDR3 has 14 residues. The CDR3 region has the DNA TGTGCCAGCAGTGAGGGGACCGCAGGAAACATTCAGTACTTC. Translating gives CASSEGTAGNIQYF.

This clone was observed a single time. The chain carries TRBV27 and TRBJ2-4; TRBD1 might be the D (6 bases). Germline lookup yields CDR1 MNHEY and CDR2 SMNVEV (reference sequence). The CDR3 length is 13 residues. The V end lost 5 bases, the J end lost 8 bases, and 13 bases lay between the germline ends. Written as DNA, the CDR3 is TGTGCCAGCAGTCCGATCAGGGGAGACATTCAGTACTTC. Encoded protein: CASSPIRGDIQYF.

The CDR3 sequence is CASSLGRGDTEAFF. As DNA, the CDR3 is TGTGCCAGCAGCTTAGGCAGGGGTGACACTGAAGCTTTCTTT. The V gene is TRBV11-3, the J gene TRBJ1-1; D might be TRBD1 (6 bases). Germline V gene sequence: CDR1 SGHNT, CDR2 YENEEA. V lost 1 base and J lost 3, with 9 bases in between. This CDR3 is 14 amino acids long.